Below are 20 T cell receptor beta chains sequenced from a single sample in a study of regulatory T cells in long-lasting Graves disease. Time point of the sample: persistent/refractory GD, antithyroid drugs over 5 years with positive TRAb. PBMC-derived RNA was used for the TCR library. HTBI primers from iRepertoire and Arm-PCR of CDR3 regions yielded the TCR beta libraries. TCRdb re-called the multiplex PCR reads with MiXCR, one entry per CDR3 protein. The sample carries 600,000 to 800,000 distinct CDR3 sequences, approximately 29% recorded once. This specimen was peripheral blood mononuclear cells (PBMCs), taken when the disease was refractory, from a patient treated with antithyroid drugs. The receptors shown here come from a female donor with Graves disease.

This chain joins TRBV29-1 and TRBJ2-2; D might be TRBD1 (6 bases). The CDR3 spans 13 residues. The germline gives CDR1 SQVTM, CDR2 ANQGSEA. The germline V and J ends were trimmed by 8 bases and 6 bases, with 16 bases remaining between them. The CDR3 spells CSSRTDVAGELFF. In nucleotides, the CDR3 is TGCAGCTCTCGGACAGACGTCGCCGGGGAGCTGTTTTTT.

This clonotype was found once. The chain uses TRBV7-2 and TRBJ2-1; the D is unclear. Germline loops: CDR1 SGHTA, CDR2 FQGNSA. This CDR3 comprises 15 residues. With 1 base removed from V and 2 bases from J, the gap between germline ends came to 9 bases. CDR3 sequence: CASSLGLSPYNEQFF. DNA for the CDR3: TGTGCCAGCAGCTTAGGGCTCTCTCCCTACAATGAGCAGTTCTTC.

The chain carries TRBV12-3 or TRBV12-4 and TRBJ2-5; possible D gene TRBD1, 6 bases. V lost 2 bases, J lost 5 bases, and 18 bases lay in between. The CDR3 covers 16 residues. CDR3 sequence (DNA): TGTGCCAGCAGTTTAAGGTTATGGGGGCGCCGGGAGACCCAGTACTTC. Protein sequence: CASSLRLWGRRETQYF.

The count of this clonotype is one. A much larger clone sits a single nucleotide away, making a read error possible. V and J are TRBV27 and TRBJ1-2, with 12 bases fitting TRBD1. Germline assignment: CDR1 MNHEY and CDR2 SMNVEV (reference sequence). Trimming cost V 1 base and J 6 bases; bases outside gene matches: 6. The CDR3 is 16 residues long. CDR3 DNA sequence: TGTGCCAGCAGTTTATGGGGACAGGGGGCAACACATGGCTACACCTTC. It translates to CASSLWGQGATHGYTF.

This chain connects TRBV12-3 or TRBV12-4 to TRBJ1-3, with 7 bases matching TRBD1. The CDR3 has 12 amino acids. J lost 2 bases, V lost 9 bases, and 1 base had no gene match. Here the CDR3 reads CASQGAGNTIYF. DNA for the CDR3: TGTGCCAGTCAGGGGGCTGGAAACACCATATATTTT.

The genes are TRBV9 and TRBJ2-5, with D maybe TRBD2 (5 bases). Trimming stripped 0 bases from V and 1 base from J, with 13 bases between. The germline gives CDR1 SGDLS, CDR2 YYNGEE. The CDR3 length is 16 residues. CDR3 sequence: CASSVGGKGFQETQYF. CDR3 coding DNA: TGTGCCAGCAGCGTAGGAGGGAAGGGCTTCCAAGAGACCCAGTACTTC.

The table lists this clonotype with many counts. The V gene is TRBV12-3 or TRBV12-4, the J gene TRBJ2-5; the D gene could be TRBD1 or TRBD2 (5 bases each). The CDR3 extends over 15 amino acids. V shed 3 bases and J shed 1 base, with 12 bases lying between them. The CDR3 DNA sequence: TGTGCCAGCAGTTTTGACGGGACGGCCCAAGAGACCCAGTACTTC. It encodes CASSFDGTAQETQYF.

Of note for this clonotype: Relative to the germline gene, one junction end is altered; a read error may explain this. V and J are TRBV7-9 and TRBJ2-2; weak D call: TRBD1 (5 bases). The CDR3 is 16 residues long. Germline-derived CDR1 and CDR2 are SEHNR and FQNEAQ (reference sequence). For the CDR3, the DNA is TGTGCCAGCAGATTAGTCCCCTTGACAGTCACCGGGGAGCTGTTTTTT. The encoded protein is CASRLVPLTVTGELFF. Together with reference TRBV7-9 and TRBJ2-2, the CDR3 gives the full variable domain: DTGVSQNPRHKITKRGQNVTFRCDPISEHNRLYWYRQTLGQGPEFLTYFQNEAQLEKSRLLSDRFSAERPKGSFSTLEIQRTEQGDSAMYLCASRLVPLTVTGELFFGEGSRLTVL.

This clonotype came up a few times. V and J are TRBV12-3 or TRBV12-4 and TRBJ1-1; no clear D. The CDR3 is made up of 16 amino acids. Trimming took off 0 bases at V and 4 bases at J, with 15 bases between the two ends. The CDR3 here is CASSLAERPPSTEAFF. DNA for the CDR3: TGTGCCAGCAGTTTAGCTGAACGGCCCCCATCCACTGAAGCTTTCTTT.

This clonotype was recorded only once. The chain is built from TRBV11-2 and TRBJ1-2; D remains ambiguous. V lost 1 base and J lost 7, with 10 bases in between. The CDR3 has 13 residues. Germline V gene sequence: CDR1 SGHAT, CDR2 FQNNGV. This CDR3 is CASSLVGRSGYTF. CDR3 in DNA: TGTGCCAGCAGCTTAGTAGGACGTTCTGGCTACACCTTC. Combining the CDR3 with reference TRBV11-2 and TRBJ1-2 gives the whole variable domain EAGVAQSPRYKIIEKRQSVAFWCNPISGHATLYWYQQILGQGPKLLIQFQNNGVVDDSQLPKDRFSAERLKGVDSTLKIQPAKLEDSAVYLCASSLVGRSGYTFGSGTRLTVV.

V and J are TRBV3-1 and TRBJ1-5; D is perhaps TRBD1 (6 bases). The CDR3 runs 14 residues. With 1 base removed from V and 5 bases from J, the gap between germline ends came to 9 bases. The germline V gene encodes CDR1 LGHDT and CDR2 YNNKEL (reference sequence). CDR3 coding DNA: TGTGCCAGCAGCCAAGGGACAGATGATCAGCCCCAGCATTTT. Amino acid sequence: CASSQGTDDQPQHF.

This clonotype was observed many times. The chain uses TRBV7-2 and TRBJ2-2; 9 positions agree with TRBD2. This CDR3 comprises 16 residues. CDR1 and CDR2 (germline): SGHTA, FQGNSA. Germline trimming cut 1 base from V and 7 bases from J; bases unmatched to any gene: 7. The CDR3 reads CASSLVGSGSVGELFF. CDR3 bases: TGTGCCAGCAGCTTAGTGGGTAGCGGGAGCGTCGGGGAGCTGTTTTTT.

CDR3: CASSQPLTGIYEQYF. Here the CDR3 DNA reads TGTGCCAGCAGCCAACCTTTGACAGGCATCTACGAGCAGTACTTC. The rearrangement uses TRBV16 and TRBJ2-7; tentatively, D is TRBD1 (6 bases). V was trimmed by 2 bases and J by 3 bases, leaving 14 bases between them. Germline V gene data show CDR1 as KGHSY and CDR2 as FQNENV. The CDR3 is 15 residues long. Supplemented by reference TRBV16 and TRBJ2-7, the full variable domain reads GEEVAQTPKHLVRGEGQKAKLYCAPIKGHSYVFWYQQVLKNEFKFLISFQNENVFDETGMPKERFSAKCLPNSPCSLEIQATKLEDSAVYFCASSQPLTGIYEQYFGPGTRLTVT.

This clonotype was seen a handful of times. This sequence joins TRBV20-1 and TRBJ1-1; D remains unclear. The CDR3 runs 11 residues. The germline V gene has CDR1 DFQATT and CDR2 SNEGSKA (reference sequence). V shed 3 bases and J shed 5 bases, with 7 bases lying between them. The CDR3 reads CSASLTTEAFF. DNA of the CDR3: TGCAGTGCTAGCCTAACTACTGAAGCTTTCTTT.

V usage is TRBV7-6 and J usage is TRBJ2-7, with D perhaps matching TRBD1 (5 bases). The CDR3 totals 15 residues. The germline gives CDR1 SGHVS, CDR2 FNYEAQ. V lost 0 bases, J lost 2 bases, and 11 bases lay in between. CDR3 bases: TGTGCCAGCAGCTTAGCGGGGCAGGGAACCTACGAGCAGTACTTC. It specifies CASSLAGQGTYEQYF.

The chain has TRBV7-9 and TRBJ2-7; possible D gene TRBD2, 7 bases. Trimming removed 6 bases from V and 5 bases from J, with 14 bases in between. Germline loops: CDR1 SEHNR, CDR2 FQNEAQ (reference sequence). The CDR3 consists of 13 residues. The DNA of the CDR3 is TGTGCCAGCAGATCCACAGGGAGGGACGAGCAGTACTTC. Encoded protein: CASRSTGRDEQYF.

The rearrangement joins TRBV19 to TRBJ2-5, with D maybe TRBD1 (6 bases). This CDR3 contains 15 residues. The germline V and J ends were trimmed by 5 bases and 0 bases, with 13 bases remaining between them. Germline assignment: CDR1 LNHDA and CDR2 SQIVND (reference sequence). DNA for the CDR3: TGTGCCAGTAGTCCAGGGGTGGGGAACCAAGAGACCCAGTACTTC. It translates to CASSPGVGNQETQYF.

V is TRBV30 and J is TRBJ2-5; 15 bases are a match to TRBD2. Germline CDR1 GTSNPN, CDR2 SVGIG (reference sequence). The V segment lost 0 bases and the J segment 4 bases; nucleotides outside the gene matches: 9. This CDR3 has 18 amino acids. The CDR3 DNA follows: TGTGCCTGGAGTGTCAAACTGGGACTAGCGGGAGGTTCAGAGACCCAGTACTTC. Its translation is CAWSVKLGLAGGSETQYF.

CDR3 in amino acids: CASSLYGLAGGPSGTDTQYF. As DNA, the CDR3 is TGTGCCAGCAGTTTATATGGGCTAGCGGGAGGGCCGAGTGGCACAGATACGCAGTATTTT. The chain combines TRBV28 with TRBJ2-3; 12 bases are a match to TRBD2. Germline V gives CDR1 MDHEN, CDR2 SYDVKM. The CDR3 runs to 20 residues. Trimming took 1 base from V and 1 from J; bases not matched to a gene: 12.

This clonotype was detected only a few times. The rearrangement uses TRBV6-1 and TRBJ1-1; perhaps TRBD1 as D (5 bases). V was shortened by 7 bases and J by 0 bases, with 12 bases between the two germline ends. CDR3 length equals 14 residues. Germline V gene lookup returns CDR1 MNHNS and CDR2 SASEGT. The CDR3 DNA sequence: TGTGCCAGCACCCCTACAGGTTTGAACACTGAAGCTTTCTTT. This gives the protein CASTPTGLNTEAFF.